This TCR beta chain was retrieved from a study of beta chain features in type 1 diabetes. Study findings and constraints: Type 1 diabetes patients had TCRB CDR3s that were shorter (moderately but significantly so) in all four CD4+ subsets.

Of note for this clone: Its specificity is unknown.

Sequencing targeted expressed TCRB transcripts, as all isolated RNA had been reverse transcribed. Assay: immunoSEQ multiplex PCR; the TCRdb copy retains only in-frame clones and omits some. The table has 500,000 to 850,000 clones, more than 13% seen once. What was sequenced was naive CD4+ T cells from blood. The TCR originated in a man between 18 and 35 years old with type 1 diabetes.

The CDR3 protein is CASSDNGGEQFF. In DNA form, the CDR3 reads TGTGCCAGCAGTGATAACGGGGGGGAGCAGTTCTTC. This chain links TRBV2 with TRBJ2-1; 7 positions match TRBD2. V shed 3 bases, J shed 10 bases, and the junction held 3 bases outside the gene matches. CDR3 length: 12 residues. Per the germline V gene, CDR1 is SNHLY and CDR2 is FYNNEI.